This T cell receptor (beta chain) was identified during a study of blood T cell repertoires in COVID-19. The wider study: Symptom resolution, clearance, or two negative PCRs marked donors in Cohort 3 as recovered.

Here immunoSEQ multiplex PCR was the method, and the copy in TCRdb shows in-frame clones only, minus some. The table shows roughly 150,000 clones, with 70% to 80% occurring only once. The germline V gene has CDR1 KGHDR and CDR2 SFDVKD. This CDR3 has 17 residues. Trimming at V came to 4 bases and at J to 3 bases, leaving 11 bases not matched to a gene. Cohort allocation depended upon clinical history that participants reported. The V call is TRBV24-1, the J call TRBJ2-3; 8 bases line up with TRBD1. Sequenced input: PBMCs or T cells enriched from blood (not recorded which). This sequence was found in an older woman in a cohort exposed to, infected with or recovered from COVID-19 (not recorded which). The CDR3 coding sequence is TGTGCCACCAGTGACCGAGGGGACAGGTCAGGTACAGATACGCAGTATTTT. It codes for CATSDRGDRSGTDTQYF.